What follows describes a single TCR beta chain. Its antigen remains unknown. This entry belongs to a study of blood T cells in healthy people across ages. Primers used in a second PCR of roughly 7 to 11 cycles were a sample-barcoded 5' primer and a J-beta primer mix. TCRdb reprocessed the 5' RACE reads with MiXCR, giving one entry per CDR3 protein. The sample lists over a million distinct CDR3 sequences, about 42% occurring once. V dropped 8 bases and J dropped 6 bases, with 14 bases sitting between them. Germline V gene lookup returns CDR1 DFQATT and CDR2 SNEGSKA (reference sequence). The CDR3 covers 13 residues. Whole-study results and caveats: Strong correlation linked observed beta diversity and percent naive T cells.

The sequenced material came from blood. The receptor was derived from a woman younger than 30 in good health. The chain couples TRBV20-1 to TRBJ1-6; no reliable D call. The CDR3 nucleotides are TGCAGTACTAAACACCTATCTAATTCACCCCTCCACTTT. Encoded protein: CSTKHLSNSPLHF.